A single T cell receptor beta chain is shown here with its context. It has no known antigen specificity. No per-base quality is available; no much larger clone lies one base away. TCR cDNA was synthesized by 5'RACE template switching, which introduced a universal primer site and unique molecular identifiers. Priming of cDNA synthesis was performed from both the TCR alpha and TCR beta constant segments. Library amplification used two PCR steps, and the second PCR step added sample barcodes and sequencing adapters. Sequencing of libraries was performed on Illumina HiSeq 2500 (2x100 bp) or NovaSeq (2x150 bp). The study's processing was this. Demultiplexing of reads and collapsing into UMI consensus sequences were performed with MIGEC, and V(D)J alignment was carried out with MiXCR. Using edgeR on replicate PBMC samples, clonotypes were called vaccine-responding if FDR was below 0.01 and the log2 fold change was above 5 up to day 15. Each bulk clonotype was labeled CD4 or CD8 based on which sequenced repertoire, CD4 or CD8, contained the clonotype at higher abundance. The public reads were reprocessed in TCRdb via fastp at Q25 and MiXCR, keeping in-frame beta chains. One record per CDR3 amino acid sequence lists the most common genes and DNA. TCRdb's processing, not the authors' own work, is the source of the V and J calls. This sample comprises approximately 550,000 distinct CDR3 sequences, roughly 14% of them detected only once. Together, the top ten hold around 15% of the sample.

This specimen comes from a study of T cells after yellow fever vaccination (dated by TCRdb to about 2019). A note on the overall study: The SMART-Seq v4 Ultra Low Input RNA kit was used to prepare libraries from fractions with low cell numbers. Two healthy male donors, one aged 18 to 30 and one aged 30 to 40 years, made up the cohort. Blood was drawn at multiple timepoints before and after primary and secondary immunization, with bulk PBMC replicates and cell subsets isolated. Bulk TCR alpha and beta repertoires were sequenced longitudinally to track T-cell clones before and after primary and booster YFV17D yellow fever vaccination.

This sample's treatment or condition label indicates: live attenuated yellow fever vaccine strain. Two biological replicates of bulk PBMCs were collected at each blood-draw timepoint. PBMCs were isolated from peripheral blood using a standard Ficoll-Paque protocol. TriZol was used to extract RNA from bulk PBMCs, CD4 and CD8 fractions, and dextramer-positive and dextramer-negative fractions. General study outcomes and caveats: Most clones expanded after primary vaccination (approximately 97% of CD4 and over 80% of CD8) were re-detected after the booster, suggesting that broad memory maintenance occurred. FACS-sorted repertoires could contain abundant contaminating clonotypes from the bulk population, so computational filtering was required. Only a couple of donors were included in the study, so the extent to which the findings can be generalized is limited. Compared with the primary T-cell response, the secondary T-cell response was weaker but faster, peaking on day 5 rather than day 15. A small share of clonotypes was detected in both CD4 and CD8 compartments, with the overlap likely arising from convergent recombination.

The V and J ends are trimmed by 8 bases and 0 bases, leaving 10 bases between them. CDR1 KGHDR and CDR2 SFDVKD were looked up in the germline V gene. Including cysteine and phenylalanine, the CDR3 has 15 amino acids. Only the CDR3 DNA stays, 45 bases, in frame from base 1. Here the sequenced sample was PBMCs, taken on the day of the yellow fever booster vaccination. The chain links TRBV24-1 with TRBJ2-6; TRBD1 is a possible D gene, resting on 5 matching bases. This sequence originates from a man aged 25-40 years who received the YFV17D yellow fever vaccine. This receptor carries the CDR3 CATTSGRSGANVLTF. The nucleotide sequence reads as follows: TGTGCCACCACATCAGGGCGCTCTGGGGCCAACGTCCTGACTTTC.